Shown below are 15 T cell receptor beta chains from a single sample sequenced in a study of T cells in Graves' hyperthyroidism and ophthalmopathy. The CDR3 regions of TCR beta were amplified from RNA transcripts. The primer set for the first-round RT-PCR of the TCR CDR3 was HTBI. TCRdb redid the calling of the multiplex PCR reads with MiXCR, one entry per CDR3 protein. The sample includes approximately 58,000 distinct CDR3 sequences, 40% to 55% of them seen just once. Specimen: blood. Every receptor here comes from a woman aged 25 to 39 with Graves' ophthalmopathy.

This clonotype was observed a few times. A single base separates this from a much larger clone, so it may be a read error. The chain combines TRBV12-3 or TRBV12-4 with TRBJ2-2; D unclear. Trimming left V 2 bases short and J 6 bases short, with 7 bases between. The CDR3 is 13 amino acids. The DNA of the CDR3 is TGTGCCAGCAGTTTAATGGACGCCGGGGAGCTGTTTTTT. This sequence encodes CASSLMDAGELFF.

There are many counts of this clonotype. The CDR3 loop is CASSLASGLLYEQYF. CDR3 nucleotides: TGTGCCAGCAGCTTGGCTTCGGGACTACTCTACGAGCAGTACTTC. The chain combines TRBV5-4 with TRBJ2-7; TRBD2 agrees at 7 bases. The CDR3 length is 15 residues. The trim removed 0 bases at V and 3 bases at J, leaving 6 bases unmatched. Germline V gives CDR1 SGHNT, CDR2 YYREEE (reference sequence).

In the case of this clonotype: An end of the junction does not agree with germline; a read error may underlie this. V usage is TRBV7-9 and J usage is TRBJ1-5; 7 bases map to TRBD1. This CDR3 has 14 residues. Germline CDR1 SEHNR, CDR2 FQNEAQ (reference sequence). CDR3 bases: TGTGTCAGCAGCCCGTCGGACAGGAGTCAGCCCCAGCATTTT. Translation: CVSSPSDRSQPQHF.

This clonotype was seen at least ten times. The chain carries TRBV4-2 and TRBJ2-7; 11 bases are shared with TRBD2. This CDR3 is built from 16 residues. Germline V CDR1 and CDR2: LGHNA, YNFKEQ. V lost 1 base, J lost 4 bases, and 6 bases stayed unmatched. The CDR3 nucleotides are TGTGCCAGCAGCCAAGTGTTGGCTAGCGGGGGGTACGAGCAGTACTTC. Translation: CASSQVLASGGYEQYF.

In this sample, this clonotype turned up many times. The chain couples TRBV20-1 to TRBJ2-1; tentative D call: TRBD2 (6 bases). Germline V gene lookup returns CDR1 DFQATT and CDR2 SNEGSKA (reference sequence). CDR3 size: 15 residues. The V end was cut by 1 base, the J end by 7 bases, with 17 bases between. The CDR3 region has the DNA TGCAGTGCTAGAGTCGGGGGAGCGACGCGGAATGAGCAGTTCTTC. Translated: CSARVGGATRNEQFF.

The chain recombines TRBV2 with TRBJ1-5, with unresolved D. Germline V CDR1 and CDR2: SNHLY, FYNNEI. There are 14 residues in the CDR3. The V gene lost 8 bases and the J gene lost 0 bases, with 11 bases spanning the gap. The CDR3 region has the DNA TGTGCCAGCCTGAAGGAAAGTAGCAATCAGCCCCAGCATTTT. Translation gives CASLKESSNQPQHF.

At least ten counts were recorded for this clonotype. The rearrangement links TRBV30 to TRBJ1-4; the D gene is possibly TRBD1 (5 bases). Germline CDR1 is GTSNPN and CDR2 is SVGIG (reference sequence). CDR3 length: 13 residues. V was cut by 0 bases and J by 6 bases, with 8 bases left in between. The CDR3 loop is CAWSVRVDEKLFF. In DNA form, the CDR3 reads TGTGCCTGGAGTGTCAGGGTGGATGAAAAACTGTTTTTT.

The chain joins TRBV7-3 to TRBJ2-1, with TRBD1 identical over 7 bases. Germline loops: CDR1 SGHTA, CDR2 FQGTGA. V was clipped by 3 bases and J by 2 bases; unmatched bases: 4. The CDR3 is 15 amino acids. CDR3: CASSLQGQAYNEQFF. The DNA for the CDR3 is TGTGCCAGCAGCTTGCAAGGACAGGCCTACAATGAGCAGTTCTTC.

J is TRBJ1-1 and V is TRBV5-6; D ambiguous. Germline CDR1 and CDR2: SGHDT and YYEEEE. V lost 1 base to trimming and J lost 4 bases, with 11 bases between them. The CDR3 spans 14 residues. The CDR3: CASSLTFRTTEAFF. Here the CDR3 DNA reads TGTGCCAGCAGCTTGACCTTCCGGACCACTGAAGCTTTCTTT.

Regarding this clonotype: The CDR3 does not close with the conserved phenylalanine or tryptophan, likely indicating a read error. The gene calls are TRBV7-9 and TRBJ2-5, with TRBD2 identical over 7 bases. The junction had 10 bases not matched to a gene; V was cut back by 5 bases and J by 1 base. CDR1 and CDR2 (germline): SEHNR, FQNEAQ (reference sequence). The CDR3 has 16 residues. This chain's CDR3 is CASSRAASGVQETQYL. CDR3 in DNA: TGTGCCAGCAGCCGAGCGGCTAGCGGAGTCCAAGAGACCCAGTACCTC.

This CDR3 reads CASRPIAGDSYEQYF. In DNA form, the CDR3 reads TGTGCCAGTAGGCCAATAGCGGGGGACTCCTACGAGCAGTACTTC. The V gene is TRBV19, the J gene TRBJ2-7; 9 bases fit TRBD2. V was pared by 6 bases and J by 0 bases, with 6 bases of the junction left unmatched. The CDR3 spans 15 residues. CDR1 and CDR2 (germline): LNHDA, SQIVND (reference sequence).

This clonotype was detected many times. CDR3 coding DNA: TGCGCCAGCAGCCAAGGGGCAGGGAACCTGAACACTGAAGCTTTCTTT. Its protein is CASSQGAGNLNTEAFF. V is TRBV4-1 and J is TRBJ1-1; TRBD1 is a possible D gene (5 bases). Germline V CDR1 and CDR2: MGHRA, YSYEKL. Trimming stripped 1 base from V and 0 bases from J, with 12 bases between. CDR3 length: 16 amino acids.

This clonotype was counted ten times or more. V gene TRBV20-1 combines with J gene TRBJ2-3; unclear D gene. Germline V gives CDR1 DFQATT, CDR2 SNEGSKA (reference sequence). V was cut by 1 base and J by 5 bases, with 7 bases left in between. The CDR3 is 12 amino acids. The CDR3 nucleotides are TGCAGTGCTAGAGGTTGGGAAGATACGCAGTATTTT. Amino acids: CSARGWEDTQYF.

This clonotype has at least ten counts. The chain couples TRBV5-6 to TRBJ2-7; D not resolved. Germline-derived CDR1 and CDR2 are SGHDT and YYEEEE. This CDR3 contains 14 residues. Trimming stripped 0 bases from V and 2 bases from J, with 9 bases between. CDR3 DNA: TGTGCCAGCAGCTTGGCCCCAGGCGCCTACGAGCAGTACTTC. Protein product: CASSLAPGAYEQYF.

This sequence joins TRBV7-3 and TRBJ2-3, with TRBD2 matching 7 bases. The junction had 8 bases not matched to a gene; V was cut back by 5 bases and J by 0 bases. This CDR3 is built from 16 residues. Looked up from germline, CDR1 is SGHTA and CDR2 is FQGTGA. The DNA of the CDR3 is TGTGCCAGCAGCCCCCACGGGACTACTAGCACAGATACGCAGTATTTT. Its protein is CASSPHGTTSTDTQYF.